The present T cell receptor (beta chain) was sequenced within a study of T cell changes during pregnancy in multiple sclerosis. Using immunoSEQ multiplex PCR, the repertoire was profiled, and TCRdb retains in-frame clones only, with some absent. The table records nearly 110,000 clones, around 90% of them present only once. Per the germline V gene, CDR1 is SGHDT and CDR2 is YYEEEE. Germline trimming cut 4 bases from V and 3 bases from J; bases unmatched to any gene: 9. The CDR3 sequence is 16 residues long. The receptor comes from a female donor with multiple sclerosis, enrolled in a pregnancy study. This specimen was peripheral blood, taken after pregnancy. This chain joins TRBV5-6 and TRBJ1-1; 10 nucleotides align to TRBD1. The CDR3 DNA follows: TGTGCCAGCAGCACCCTGACAGGGGGCTCACACACTGAAGCTTTCTTT. It specifies CASSTLTGGSHTEAFF.